This T cell receptor beta chain is drawn from a study of T-cell reconstitution after alpha-beta-depleted transplantation in children. TCRbeta library construction was performed incorporating unique molecular identifiers. TCRdb re-called the PCR reads with MiXCR, one entry per CDR3 protein. Of 500,000 or so distinct CDR3 sequences listed, around a third are singletons. The J segment lost 8 bases and the V segment lost 0 bases, leaving 4 bases of the junction unmatched. Germline CDR1 and CDR2: PRHDT and FYEKMQ (reference sequence). The CDR3 extends over 15 amino acids. This clonotype was picked up one time.

Sequenced here: PBMCs from the stem cell graft donor, sampled from the stem cell graft. The chain carries TRBV13 and TRBJ2-1, with TRBD2 matching 10 bases. The origin of this receptor is a human donor who donated a stem cell graft to a child with aplastic anemia. The CDR3 loop is CASSLGLAGSHEQFF. The CDR3 region has the DNA TGTGCCAGCAGCTTAGGACTAGCGGGAAGCCATGAGCAGTTCTTC.